These 3 T cell receptor beta chains were all obtained from the same sample, sequenced in a study of shared clonotypes between healthy human individuals. Assay: immunoSEQ multiplex PCR; the TCRdb copy retains only in-frame clones and omits some. Of some 2,000,000 clones detected, about 95% appear once; the ten largest clones hold about 1.1%. CD45RO-negative CD8 cells positively selected for CCR7 made up the naive population, which excluded terminally differentiated effector memory CD45RA+ cells. Sequenced input: naive CD8+ T cells sorted from blood. The receptors shown here come from a man aged 18 to 29 in good health.

The chain links TRBV6-6 to TRBJ2-7; weak D call: TRBD1 (5 bases). The V gene lost 7 bases and the J gene lost 0 bases, with 13 bases spanning the gap. This CDR3 contains 14 residues. Germline CDR1 MNHNY, CDR2 SVGAGI (reference sequence). DNA of the CDR3: TGTGCCAGCATGAAGACAGTTGACTCCTACGAGCAGTACTTC. Translating gives CASMKTVDSYEQYF.

This chain uses TRBV5-6 with TRBJ1-6, with TRBD1 as a possible D gene (5 bases). Germline CDR1 is SGHDT and CDR2 is YYEEEE. This CDR3 has 19 residues. Trimming shortened V by 4 bases and J by 0 bases, and 20 bases separated the two germline ends. The CDR3 here is CASSPRRDQLYSYNSPLHF. DNA for the CDR3: TGTGCCAGCAGCCCACGGAGGGACCAGCTATACTCCTATAATTCACCCCTCCACTTT.

The chain recombines TRBV4-1 with TRBJ1-2; D may be TRBD1 (6 bases). V lost 0 bases and J 5 bases, leaving 13 bases between the germline ends. The germline V gene has CDR1 MGHRA and CDR2 YSYEKL. The CDR3 contains 15 residues. CDR3 DNA sequence: TGCGCCAGCAGCCAAGAGCAGGGGACTTCGTATGGCTACACCTTC. It specifies CASSQEQGTSYGYTF.